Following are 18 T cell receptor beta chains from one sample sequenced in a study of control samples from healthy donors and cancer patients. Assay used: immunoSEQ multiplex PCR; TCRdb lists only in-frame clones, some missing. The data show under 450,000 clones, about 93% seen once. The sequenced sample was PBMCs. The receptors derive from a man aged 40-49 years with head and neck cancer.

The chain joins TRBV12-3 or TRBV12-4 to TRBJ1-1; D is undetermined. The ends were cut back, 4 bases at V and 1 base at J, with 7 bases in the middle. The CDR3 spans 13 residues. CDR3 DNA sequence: TGTGCCAGCAGTTCCACCGGGAACACTGAAGCTTTCTTT. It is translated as CASSSTGNTEAFF.

The CDR3 nucleotides read TGCAGCCGTTGGGCGGACACTGAAGCTTTCTTT. This codes for CSRWADTEAFF. This chain links TRBV20-1 with TRBJ1-1; unclear D gene. The CDR3 covers 11 residues. Germline V gene lookup returns CDR1 DFQATT and CDR2 SNEGSKA (reference sequence).

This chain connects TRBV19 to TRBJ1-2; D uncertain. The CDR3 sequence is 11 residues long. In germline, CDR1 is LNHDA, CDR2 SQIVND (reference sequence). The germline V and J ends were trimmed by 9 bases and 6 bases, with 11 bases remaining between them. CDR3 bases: TGTGCCAGCGGGAGTTGGGATGGCTACACCTTC. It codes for CASGSWDGYTF.

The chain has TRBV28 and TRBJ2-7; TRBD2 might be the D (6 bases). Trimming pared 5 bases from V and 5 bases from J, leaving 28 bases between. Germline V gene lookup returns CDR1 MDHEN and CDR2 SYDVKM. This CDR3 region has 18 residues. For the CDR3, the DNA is TGTGCCAGCAGTCCTGTTTCAGGTTGGGGAGGCTTTGCCCACGAGCAGTACTTC. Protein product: CASSPVSGWGGFAHEQYF.

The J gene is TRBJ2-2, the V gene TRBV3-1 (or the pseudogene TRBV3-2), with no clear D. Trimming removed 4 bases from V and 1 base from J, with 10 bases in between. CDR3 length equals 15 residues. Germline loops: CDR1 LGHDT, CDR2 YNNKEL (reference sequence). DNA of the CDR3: TGTGCCAGCAGCCCTCAAGGCCTGAACACCGGGGAGCTGTTTTTT. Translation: CASSPQGLNTGELFF.

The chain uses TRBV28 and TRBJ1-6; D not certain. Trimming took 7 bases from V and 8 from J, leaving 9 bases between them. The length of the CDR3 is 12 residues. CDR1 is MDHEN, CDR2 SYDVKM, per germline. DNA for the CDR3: TGTGCCAGCACCGGTAATGATTCACCCCTCCACTTT. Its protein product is CASTGNDSPLHF. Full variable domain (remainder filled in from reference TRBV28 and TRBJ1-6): DVKVTQSSRYLVKRTGEKVFLECVQDMDHENMFWYRQDPGLGLRLIYFSYDVKMKEKGDIPEGYSVSREKKERFSLILESASTNQTSMYLCASTGNDSPLHFGNGTRLTVT.

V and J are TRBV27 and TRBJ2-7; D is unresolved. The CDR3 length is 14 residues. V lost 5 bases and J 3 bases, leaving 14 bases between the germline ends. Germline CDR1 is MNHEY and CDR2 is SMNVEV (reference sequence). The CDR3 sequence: CASSPFLGFYEQYF. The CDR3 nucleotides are TGTGCCAGCAGTCCCTTTTTGGGATTCTACGAGCAGTACTTC.

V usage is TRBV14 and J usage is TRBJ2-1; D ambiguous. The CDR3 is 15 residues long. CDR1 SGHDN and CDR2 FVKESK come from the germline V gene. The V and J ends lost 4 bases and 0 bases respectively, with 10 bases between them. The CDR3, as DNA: TGTGCCAGCAGCCTACTCCCGAGCTCCTACAATGAGCAGTTCTTC. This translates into CASSLLPSSYNEQFF.

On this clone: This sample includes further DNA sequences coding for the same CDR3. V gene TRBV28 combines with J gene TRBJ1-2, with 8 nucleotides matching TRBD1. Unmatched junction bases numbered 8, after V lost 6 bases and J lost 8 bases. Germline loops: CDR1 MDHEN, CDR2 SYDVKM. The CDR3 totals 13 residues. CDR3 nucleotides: TGTGCCAGCAGCTTCGGACAGGGTTACGGCTACACCTTC. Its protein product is CASSFGQGYGYTF.

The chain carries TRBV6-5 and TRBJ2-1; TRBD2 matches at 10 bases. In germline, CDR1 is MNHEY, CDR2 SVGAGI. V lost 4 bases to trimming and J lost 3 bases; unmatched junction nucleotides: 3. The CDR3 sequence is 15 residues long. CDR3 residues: CASSSSGSGYNEQFF. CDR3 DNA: TGTGCCAGCAGTTCTAGCGGGAGTGGCTACAATGAGCAGTTCTTC.

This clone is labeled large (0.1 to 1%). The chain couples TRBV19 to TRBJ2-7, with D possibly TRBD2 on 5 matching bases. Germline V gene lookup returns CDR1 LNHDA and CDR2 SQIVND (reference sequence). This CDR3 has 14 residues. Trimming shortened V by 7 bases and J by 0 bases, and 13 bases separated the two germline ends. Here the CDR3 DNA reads TGTGCCAGTACCGTGCGGGTGGACTCCTACGAGCAGTACTTC. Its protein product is CASTVRVDSYEQYF.

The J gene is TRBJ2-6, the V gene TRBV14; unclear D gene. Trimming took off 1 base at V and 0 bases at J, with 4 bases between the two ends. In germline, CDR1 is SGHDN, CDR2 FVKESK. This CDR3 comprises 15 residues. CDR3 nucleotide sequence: TGTGCCAGCAGCCAAGTTAGCTCTGGGGCCAACGTCCTGACTTTC. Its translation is CASSQVSSGANVLTF.

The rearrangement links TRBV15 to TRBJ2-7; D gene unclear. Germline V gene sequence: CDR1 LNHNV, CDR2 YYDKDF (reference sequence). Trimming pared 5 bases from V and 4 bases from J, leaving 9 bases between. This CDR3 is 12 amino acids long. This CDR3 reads CATSVMGYEQYF. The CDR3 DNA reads TGTGCCACCAGCGTCATGGGTTACGAGCAGTACTTC.

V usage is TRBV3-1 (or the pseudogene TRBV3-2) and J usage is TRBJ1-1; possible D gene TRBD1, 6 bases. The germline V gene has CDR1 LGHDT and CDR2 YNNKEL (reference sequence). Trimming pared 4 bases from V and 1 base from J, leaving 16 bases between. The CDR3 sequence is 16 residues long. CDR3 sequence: CASSLQGSLANTEAFF. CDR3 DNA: TGTGCCAGCAGCCTCCAGGGGAGCTTAGCGAACACTGAAGCTTTCTTT.

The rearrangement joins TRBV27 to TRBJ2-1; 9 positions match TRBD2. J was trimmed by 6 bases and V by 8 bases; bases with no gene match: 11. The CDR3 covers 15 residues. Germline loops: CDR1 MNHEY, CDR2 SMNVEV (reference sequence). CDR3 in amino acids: CASATEAGGVNEQFF. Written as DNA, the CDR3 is TGTGCCAGCGCTACAGAGGCGGGAGGGGTCAATGAGCAGTTCTTC.

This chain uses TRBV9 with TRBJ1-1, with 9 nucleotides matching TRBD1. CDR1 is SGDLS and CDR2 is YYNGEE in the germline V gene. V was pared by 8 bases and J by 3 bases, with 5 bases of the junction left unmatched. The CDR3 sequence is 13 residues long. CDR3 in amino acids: CASSGQGYTEAFF. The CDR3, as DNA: TGTGCCAGTAGTGGACAGGGGTACACTGAAGCTTTCTTT.

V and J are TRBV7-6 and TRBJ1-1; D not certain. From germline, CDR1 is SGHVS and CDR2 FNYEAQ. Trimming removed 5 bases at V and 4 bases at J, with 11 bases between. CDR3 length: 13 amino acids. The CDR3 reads CASSLPGITEAFF. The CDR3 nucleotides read TGTGCCAGCAGCCTTCCGGGGATCACTGAAGCTTTCTTT.

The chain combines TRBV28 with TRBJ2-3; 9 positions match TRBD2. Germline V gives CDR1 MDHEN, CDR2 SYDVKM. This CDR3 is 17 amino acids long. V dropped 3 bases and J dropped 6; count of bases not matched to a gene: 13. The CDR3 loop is CASSFVVSGGPADTQYF. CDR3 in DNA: TGTGCCAGCAGTTTTGTGGTCAGCGGGGGGCCCGCGGATACGCAGTATTTT.